Listed below are T cell receptor beta chains from one sample, sequenced in a study of T cells in localized non-small cell lung cancer. Sequenced by immunoSEQ multiplex PCR; TCRdb stores in-frame clones only, minus some. The sample includes tens of thousands of clones, 85% to 90% seen only once; the top ten take roughly 2.6%. The material sequenced was peripheral blood, taken before any cancer treatment. All receptors come from a female donor of 60 years or more with stage I squamous cell lung carcinoma. The CDR3 runs from the conserved cysteine through the conserved F or W. Rows may omit the clone size; those that give it use once, few, many or a size class.

abundance	v_gene	CDR3aa
NA	TRBV30	CAWSLAGVYNEQFF
NA	TRBV19	CASSMGTSGAYNEQFF
NA	TRBV11-3	CASSPGLSKTQYF
NA	TRBV7-7	CASSLGVSAGGSVETQYF
once	TRBV5-1	CASSPRFSYEQYF
NA	TRBV2	CASSRLWGQGTGELFF
NA	TRBV27	CASSARTSGLGEQFF
NA	TRBV6-5	CASSRQGNGYTF
NA	TRBV6-5	CASRASGSSVEQYF
NA	TRBV25-1	CASNGGGTRSSYEQYF
NA	TRBV5-4	CASSFPRGGTYEQYF
few	TRBV14	CASSQFRTDTQYF
NA	TRBV11-3	CASGATDSLNTGELFF
NA	TRBV5-6	CASSLRTEDGYTF
NA	TRBV27	CASSLQRDPYNEQFF
NA	TRBV29-1	CSVASTTGNTIYF
NA	TRBV4-2	CASSQDRTSGPYEQYF
NA	TRBV7-9	CASSPGTVNQPQHF
NA	TRBV7-2	CASRTSAVNEQFF
NA	TRBV7-9	CASSLEGNANYGYTF
NA	TRBV5-1	CASSLVRDSGYTF
NA	TRBV30	CAWSRQGGKNTEAFF
once	TRBV18	CASSPLAGHEQYF
NA	TRBV16	CASSDNAGSNQPQHF
NA	TRBV19	CASSIGTGGGTGELFF
NA	TRBV19	CASSFAQGAQETQYF
NA	TRBV2	CASSDVQSYEQYF